The sequence of this T cell receptor (beta chain) was determined in a study of blood T cell repertoires in COVID-19. In the study overall: T cells, B-cell-depleted T cells, or PBMCs provided the cDNA or gDNA that served as material.

In the source study's methods: Estimation of nucleated cell counts relied on the amplification of reference gene primers. Produced via immunoSEQ multiplex PCR; TCRdb's table is partial and in-frame only. V, J and clone size derive from that table, while D and trimming were established from the DNA sequence. In the table there are some 50,000 clones, 90% of which are singletons. In germline, CDR1 is ENHRY, CDR2 SYGVKD. With 5 bases removed from V and 5 bases from J, the gap between germline ends came to 12 bases. The CDR3 is 13 residues long. Material for sequencing was peripheral blood. This TCR was sampled from a man aged 40-49 years with acute or convalescent COVID-19. This chain links TRBV10-3 with TRBJ1-1; D remains unclear. CDR3 bases: TGTGCCATCAGTCCCCTACTCGAGACTGAAGCTTTCTTT. Its protein product is CAISPLLETEAFF.